The source of this T cell receptor (beta chain) is a study of blood T cell repertoires in COVID-19. The overall study: The samples span acute and convalescent COVID-19 from the United States, Italy and Spain.

The CDR3 runs 14 residues. The junction had 2 bases not matched to a gene; V was cut back by 7 bases and J by 0 bases. Germline values: CDR1 SGHRS, CDR2 YFSETQ. Recruitment covered about 25 US areas and drew participants whose ages spanned roughly 18 to 100 years. Self-reported history from a screening survey and questionnaire set each donor's cohort. As handled by the study authors: Reference gene primer amplification gave nucleated cell count estimates. Measured with immunoSEQ multiplex PCR; TCRdb has only the in-frame clones, and not every one. V and J calls and clone size follow that table, whereas D and trimming were derived from the DNA. The sample has 450,000 to 500,000 clones; 87% are singletons.

The genes are TRBV5-1 and TRBJ2-2, with 8 bases lining up with TRBD2. The origin of this receptor is a young woman who had recovered from COVID-19. The material sequenced was PBMCs or T cells enriched from blood (not recorded which). The CDR3 here is CASAGGANTGELFF. The CDR3 DNA reads TGCGCCAGCGCGGGGGGCGCGAACACCGGGGAGCTGTTTTTT.